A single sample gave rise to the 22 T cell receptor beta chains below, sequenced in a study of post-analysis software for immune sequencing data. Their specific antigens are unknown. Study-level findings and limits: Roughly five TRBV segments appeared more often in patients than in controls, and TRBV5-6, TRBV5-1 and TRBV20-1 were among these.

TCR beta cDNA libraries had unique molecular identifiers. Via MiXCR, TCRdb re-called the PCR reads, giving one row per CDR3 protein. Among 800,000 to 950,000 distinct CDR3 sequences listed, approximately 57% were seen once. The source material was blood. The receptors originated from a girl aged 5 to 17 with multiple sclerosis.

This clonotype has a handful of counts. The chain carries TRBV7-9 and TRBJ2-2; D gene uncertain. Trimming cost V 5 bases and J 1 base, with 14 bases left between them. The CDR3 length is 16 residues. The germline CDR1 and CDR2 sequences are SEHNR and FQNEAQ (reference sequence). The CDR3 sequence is CASSKGGRQNTGELFF. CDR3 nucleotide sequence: TGTGCCAGCAGCAAAGGTGGGCGGCAGAACACCGGGGAGCTGTTTTTT.

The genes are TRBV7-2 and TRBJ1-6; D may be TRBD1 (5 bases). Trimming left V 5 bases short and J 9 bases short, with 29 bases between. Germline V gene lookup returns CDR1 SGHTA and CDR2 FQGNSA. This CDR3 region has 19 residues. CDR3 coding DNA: TGTGCCAGCAGCGATCCGGGGGTCCGGGTGAAGAAAGGAGGTTCACCCCTCCACTTT. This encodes CASSDPGVRVKKGGSPLHF.

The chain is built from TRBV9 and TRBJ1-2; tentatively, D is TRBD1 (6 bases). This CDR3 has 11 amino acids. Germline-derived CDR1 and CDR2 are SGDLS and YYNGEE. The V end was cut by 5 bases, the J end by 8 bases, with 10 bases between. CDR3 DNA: TGTGCCAGCAGACGGACAGAGGGCTACACCTTC. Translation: CASRRTEGYTF.

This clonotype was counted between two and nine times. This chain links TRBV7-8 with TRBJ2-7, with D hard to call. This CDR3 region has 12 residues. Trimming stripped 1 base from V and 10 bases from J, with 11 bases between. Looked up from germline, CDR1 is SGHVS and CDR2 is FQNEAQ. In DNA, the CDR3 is TGTGCCAGCAGCTTAGTTGGTGAGATCCAGTACTTC. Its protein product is CASSLVGEIQYF.

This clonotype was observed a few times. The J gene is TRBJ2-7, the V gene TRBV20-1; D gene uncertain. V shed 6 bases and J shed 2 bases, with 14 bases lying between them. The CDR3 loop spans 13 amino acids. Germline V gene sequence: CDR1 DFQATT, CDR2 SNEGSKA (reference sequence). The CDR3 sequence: CSANREGPYEQYF. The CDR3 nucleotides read TGCAGTGCCAATCGCGAAGGGCCCTACGAGCAGTACTTC.

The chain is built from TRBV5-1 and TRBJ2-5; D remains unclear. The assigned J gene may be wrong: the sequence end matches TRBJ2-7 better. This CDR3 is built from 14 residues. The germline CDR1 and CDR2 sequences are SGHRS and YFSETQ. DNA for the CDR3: TGCGCCAGCAGCTTGGTCTCGAAAGGATCCGAGCAGTACTTC. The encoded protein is CASSLVSKGSEQYF.

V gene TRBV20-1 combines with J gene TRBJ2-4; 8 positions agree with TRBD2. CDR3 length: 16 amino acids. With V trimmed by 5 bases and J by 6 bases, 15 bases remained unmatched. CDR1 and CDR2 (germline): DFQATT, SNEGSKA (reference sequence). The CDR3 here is CSAPMSYREGRNIQYF. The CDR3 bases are TGCAGTGCTCCCATGAGTTATCGGGAGGGCAGAAACATTCAGTACTTC.

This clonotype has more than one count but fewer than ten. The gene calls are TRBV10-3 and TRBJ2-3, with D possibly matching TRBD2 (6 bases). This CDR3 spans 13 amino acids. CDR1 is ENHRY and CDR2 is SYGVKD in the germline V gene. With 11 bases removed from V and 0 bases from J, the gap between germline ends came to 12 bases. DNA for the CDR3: TGTGCCTCAACGGGAGTTAGCACAGATACGCAGTATTTT. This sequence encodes CASTGVSTDTQYF.

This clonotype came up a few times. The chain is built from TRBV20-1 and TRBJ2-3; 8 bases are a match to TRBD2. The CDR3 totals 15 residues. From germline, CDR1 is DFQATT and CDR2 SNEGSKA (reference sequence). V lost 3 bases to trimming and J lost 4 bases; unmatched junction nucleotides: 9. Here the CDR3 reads CSASALAGGADTQYF. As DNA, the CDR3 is TGCAGTGCTAGCGCCTTGGCGGGAGGCGCAGATACGCAGTATTTT.

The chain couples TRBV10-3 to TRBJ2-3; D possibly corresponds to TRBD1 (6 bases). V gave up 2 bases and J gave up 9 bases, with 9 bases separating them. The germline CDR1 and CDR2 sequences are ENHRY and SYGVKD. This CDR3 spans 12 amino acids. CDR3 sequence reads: CAISETGTTQYF. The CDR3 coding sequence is TGTGCCATCAGTGAGACCGGGACAACGCAGTATTTT.

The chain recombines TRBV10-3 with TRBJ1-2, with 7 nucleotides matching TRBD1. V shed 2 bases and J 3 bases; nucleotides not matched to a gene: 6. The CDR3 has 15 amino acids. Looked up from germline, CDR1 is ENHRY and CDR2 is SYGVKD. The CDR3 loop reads CAISEPGTADYGYTF. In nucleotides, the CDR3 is TGTGCCATCAGTGAGCCCGGGACAGCTGACTATGGCTACACCTTC.

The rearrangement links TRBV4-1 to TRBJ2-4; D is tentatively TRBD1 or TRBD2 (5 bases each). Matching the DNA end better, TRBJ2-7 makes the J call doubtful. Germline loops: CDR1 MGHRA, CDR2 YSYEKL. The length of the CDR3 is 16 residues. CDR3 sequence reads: CASSQEIWDENYEQYF. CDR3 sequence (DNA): TGCGCCAGCAGCCAAGAAATTTGGGACGAGAACTACGAGCAGTACTTC.

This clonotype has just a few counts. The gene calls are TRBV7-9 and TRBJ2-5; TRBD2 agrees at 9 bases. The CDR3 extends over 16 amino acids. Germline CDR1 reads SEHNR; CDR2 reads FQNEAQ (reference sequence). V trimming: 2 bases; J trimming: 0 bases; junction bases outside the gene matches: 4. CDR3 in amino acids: CASSLPSGVDQETQYF. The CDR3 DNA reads TGTGCCAGCAGCTTACCTAGCGGGGTAGACCAAGAGACCCAGTACTTC.

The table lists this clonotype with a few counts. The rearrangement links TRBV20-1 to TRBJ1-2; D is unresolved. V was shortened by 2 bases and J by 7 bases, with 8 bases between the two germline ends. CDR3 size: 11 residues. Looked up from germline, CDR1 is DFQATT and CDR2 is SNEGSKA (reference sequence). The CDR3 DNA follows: TGCAGTGCTAGAACCCTCCTTGGCTACACCTTC. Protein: CSARTLLGYTF.

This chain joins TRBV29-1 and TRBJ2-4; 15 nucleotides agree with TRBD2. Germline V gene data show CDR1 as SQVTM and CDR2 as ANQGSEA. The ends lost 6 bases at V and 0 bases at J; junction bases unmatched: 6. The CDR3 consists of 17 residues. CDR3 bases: TGCAGCGTCCGGACTAGCGGGAGGGGGGTAGCCAAAAACATTCAGTACTTC. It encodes CSVRTSGRGVAKNIQYF. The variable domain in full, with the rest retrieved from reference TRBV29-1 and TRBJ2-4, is SAVISQKPSRDICQRGTSLTIQCQVDSQVTMMFWYRQQPGQSLTLIATANQGSEATYESGFVIDKFPISRPNLTFSTLTVSNMSPEDSSIYLCSVRTSGRGVAKNIQYFGAGTRLSVL.

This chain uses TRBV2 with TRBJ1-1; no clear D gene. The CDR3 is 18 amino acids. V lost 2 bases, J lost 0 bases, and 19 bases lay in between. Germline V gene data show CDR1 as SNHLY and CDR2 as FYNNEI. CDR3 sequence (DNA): TGTGCCAGCAGTGAACTTAATAATGGGCAGCCGATGAACACTGAAGCTTTCTTT. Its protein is CASSELNNGQPMNTEAFF. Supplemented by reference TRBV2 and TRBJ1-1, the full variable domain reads EPEVTQTPSHQVTQMGQEVILRCVPISNHLYFYWYRQILGQKVEFLVSFYNNEISEKSEIFDDQFSVERPDGSNFTLKIRSTKLEDSAMYFCASSELNNGQPMNTEAFFGQGTRLTVV.

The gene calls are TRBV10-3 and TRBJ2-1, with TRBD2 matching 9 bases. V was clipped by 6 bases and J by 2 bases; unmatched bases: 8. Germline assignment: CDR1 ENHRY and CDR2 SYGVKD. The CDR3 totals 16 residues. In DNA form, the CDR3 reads TGTGCCATCAGGGCAAGGCGGGAGGGCCCCTACAATGAGCAGTTCTTC. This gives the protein CAIRARREGPYNEQFF.

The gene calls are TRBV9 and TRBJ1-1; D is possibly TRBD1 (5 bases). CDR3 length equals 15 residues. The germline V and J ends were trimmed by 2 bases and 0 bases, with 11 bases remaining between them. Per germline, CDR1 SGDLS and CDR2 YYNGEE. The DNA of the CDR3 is TGTGCCAGCAGCGTGGGGGGAAATATGAACACTGAAGCTTTCTTT. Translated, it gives CASSVGGNMNTEAFF.

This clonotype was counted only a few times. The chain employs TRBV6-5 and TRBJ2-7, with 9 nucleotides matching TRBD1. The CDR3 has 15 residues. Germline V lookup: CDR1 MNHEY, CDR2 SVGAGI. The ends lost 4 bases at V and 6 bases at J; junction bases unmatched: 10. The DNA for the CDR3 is TGTGCCAGCAGTTTCCTCGGGGGACAGGGAAGCGAGCAGTACTTC. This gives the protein CASSFLGGQGSEQYF.

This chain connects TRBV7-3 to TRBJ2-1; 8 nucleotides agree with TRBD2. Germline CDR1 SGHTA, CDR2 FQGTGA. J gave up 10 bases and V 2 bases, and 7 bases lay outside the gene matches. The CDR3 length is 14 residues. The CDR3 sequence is CASSLAAGAWEQFF. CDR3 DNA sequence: TGTGCCAGCAGCTTAGCAGCGGGGGCGTGGGAGCAGTTCTTC.

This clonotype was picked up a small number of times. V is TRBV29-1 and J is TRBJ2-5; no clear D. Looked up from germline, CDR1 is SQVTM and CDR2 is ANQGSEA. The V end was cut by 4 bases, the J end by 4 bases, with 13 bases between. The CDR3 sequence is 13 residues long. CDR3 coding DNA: TGCAGCGTTGGAGGCCGTCCAGCAGAGACCCAGTACTTC. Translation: CSVGGRPAETQYF.

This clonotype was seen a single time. The CDR3 loop reads CASSPHAGSNYGYTF. CDR3 bases: TGCGCCAGCAGCCCTCATGCCGGGTCTAACTATGGCTACACCTTC. The chain joins TRBV5-1 to TRBJ1-2; D remains unclear. V was trimmed by 4 bases and J by 0 bases, leaving 13 bases between them. The CDR3 runs to 15 residues. Germline-derived CDR1 and CDR2 are SGHRS and YFSETQ.